This T cell receptor (beta chain) was captured by sequencing in a study of patients and donors after allogeneic stem cell transplantation. Germline-derived CDR1 and CDR2 are SGHRS and YFSETQ. The CDR3 contains 15 residues. Deletions cut 4 bases from V and 3 bases from J, with 14 bases between. This clonotype was counted between two and nine times. TCRdb re-called the RT-PCR reads with MiXCR, one entry per CDR3 protein. The sample has over 130,000 distinct CDR3 sequences; approximately 37% are singletons. V and J are TRBV5-1 and TRBJ1-5; TRBD1 is a possible D gene (5 bases). Sequenced input: blood, either unsorted or a sorted T cell fraction (not recorded which). This receptor was obtained from a human donor who was either an allogeneic HSCT recipient or a stem cell or donor lymphocyte infusion donor (not recorded which). It is not recorded whose cells these are; they may come from a transplant donor. CDR3 nucleotides: TGCGCCAGCAGCCCCACCGGGACGGACAATCAGCCCCAGCATTTT. Its protein is CASSPTGTDNQPQHF.